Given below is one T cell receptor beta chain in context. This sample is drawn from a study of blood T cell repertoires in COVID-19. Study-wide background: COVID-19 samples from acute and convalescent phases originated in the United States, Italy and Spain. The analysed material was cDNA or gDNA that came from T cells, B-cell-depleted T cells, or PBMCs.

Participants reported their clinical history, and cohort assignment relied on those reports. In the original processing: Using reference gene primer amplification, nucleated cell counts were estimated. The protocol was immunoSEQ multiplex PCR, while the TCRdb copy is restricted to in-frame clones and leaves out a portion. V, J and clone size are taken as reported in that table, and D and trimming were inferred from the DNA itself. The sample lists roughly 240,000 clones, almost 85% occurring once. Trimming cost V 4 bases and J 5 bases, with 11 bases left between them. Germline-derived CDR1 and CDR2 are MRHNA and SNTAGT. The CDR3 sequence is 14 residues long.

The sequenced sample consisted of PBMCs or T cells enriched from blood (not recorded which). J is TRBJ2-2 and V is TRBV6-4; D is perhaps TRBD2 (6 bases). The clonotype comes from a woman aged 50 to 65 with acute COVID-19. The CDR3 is CASSAGVWTGELFF. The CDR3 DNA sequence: TGTGCCAGCAGTGCGGGGGTGTGGACCGGGGAGCTGTTTTTT.